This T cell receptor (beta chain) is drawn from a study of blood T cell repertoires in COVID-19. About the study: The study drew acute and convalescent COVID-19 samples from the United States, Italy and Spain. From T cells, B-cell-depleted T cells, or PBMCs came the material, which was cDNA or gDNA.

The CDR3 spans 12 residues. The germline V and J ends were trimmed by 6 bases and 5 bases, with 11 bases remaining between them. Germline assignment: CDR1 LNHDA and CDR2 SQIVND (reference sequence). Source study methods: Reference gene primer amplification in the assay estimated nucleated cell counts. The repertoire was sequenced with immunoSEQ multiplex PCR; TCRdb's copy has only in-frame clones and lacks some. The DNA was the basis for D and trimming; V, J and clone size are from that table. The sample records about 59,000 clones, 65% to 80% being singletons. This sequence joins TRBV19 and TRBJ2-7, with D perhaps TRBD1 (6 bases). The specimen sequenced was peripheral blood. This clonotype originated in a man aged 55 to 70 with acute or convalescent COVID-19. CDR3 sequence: CASRDRADEQYF. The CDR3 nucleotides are TGTGCCAGTAGGGACAGAGCGGACGAGCAGTACTTC.